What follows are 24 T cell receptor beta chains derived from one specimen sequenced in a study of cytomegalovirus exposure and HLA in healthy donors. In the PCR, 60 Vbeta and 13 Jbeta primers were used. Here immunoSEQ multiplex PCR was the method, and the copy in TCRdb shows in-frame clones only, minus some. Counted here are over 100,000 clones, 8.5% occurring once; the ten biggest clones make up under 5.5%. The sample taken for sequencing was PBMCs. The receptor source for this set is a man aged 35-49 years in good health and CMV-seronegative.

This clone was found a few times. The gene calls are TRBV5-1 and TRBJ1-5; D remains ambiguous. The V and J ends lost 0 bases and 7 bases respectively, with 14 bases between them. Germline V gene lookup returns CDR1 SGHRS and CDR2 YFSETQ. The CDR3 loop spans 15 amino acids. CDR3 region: CASSLEGTGRQPQHF. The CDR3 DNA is TGCGCCAGCAGCTTGGAGGGTACGGGAAGACAGCCCCAGCATTTT.

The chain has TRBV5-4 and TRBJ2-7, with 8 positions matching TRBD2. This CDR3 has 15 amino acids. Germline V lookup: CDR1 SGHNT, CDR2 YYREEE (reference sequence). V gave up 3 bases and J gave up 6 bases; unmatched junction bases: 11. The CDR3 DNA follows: TGTGCCAGCAGCTCCGGGACTAGGGGTTATGCCGAGCAGTACTTC. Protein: CASSSGTRGYAEQYF.

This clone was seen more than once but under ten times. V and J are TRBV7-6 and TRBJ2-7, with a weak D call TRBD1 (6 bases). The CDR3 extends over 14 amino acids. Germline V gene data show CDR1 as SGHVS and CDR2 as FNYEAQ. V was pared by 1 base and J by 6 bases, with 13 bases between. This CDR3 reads CASSLEPRGREQYF. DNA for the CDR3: TGTGCCAGCAGCTTAGAGCCCAGGGGCCGCGAGCAGTACTTC.

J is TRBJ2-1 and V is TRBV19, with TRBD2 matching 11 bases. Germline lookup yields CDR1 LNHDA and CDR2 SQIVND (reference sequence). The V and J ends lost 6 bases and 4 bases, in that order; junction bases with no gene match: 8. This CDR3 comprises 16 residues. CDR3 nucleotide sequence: TGTGCCAGTAGCCCTAAGGGACTAGCGGCTTACAATGAGCAGTTCTTC. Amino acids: CASSPKGLAAYNEQFF.

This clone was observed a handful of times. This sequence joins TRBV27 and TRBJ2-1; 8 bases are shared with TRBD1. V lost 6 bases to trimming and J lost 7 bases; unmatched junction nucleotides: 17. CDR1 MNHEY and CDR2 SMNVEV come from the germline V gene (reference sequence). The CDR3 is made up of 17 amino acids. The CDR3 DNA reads TGTGCCAGCAGCGCCCCCACTGGACAGGGAACGGGGAATGAGCAGTTCTTC. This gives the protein CASSAPTGQGTGNEQFF.

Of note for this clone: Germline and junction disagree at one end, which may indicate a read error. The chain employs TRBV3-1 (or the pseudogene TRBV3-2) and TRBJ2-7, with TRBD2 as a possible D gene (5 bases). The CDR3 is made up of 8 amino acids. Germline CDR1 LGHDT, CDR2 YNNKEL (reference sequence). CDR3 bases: TGTGCCAGCAGCCAAGCGGGGTTC. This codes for CASSQAGF.

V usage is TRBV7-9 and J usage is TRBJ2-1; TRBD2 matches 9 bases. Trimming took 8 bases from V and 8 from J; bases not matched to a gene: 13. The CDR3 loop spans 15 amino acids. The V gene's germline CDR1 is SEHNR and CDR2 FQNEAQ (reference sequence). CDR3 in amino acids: CASVPAGGPFDEQFF. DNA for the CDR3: TGTGCCAGCGTCCCTGCGGGGGGGCCTTTCGATGAGCAGTTCTTC.

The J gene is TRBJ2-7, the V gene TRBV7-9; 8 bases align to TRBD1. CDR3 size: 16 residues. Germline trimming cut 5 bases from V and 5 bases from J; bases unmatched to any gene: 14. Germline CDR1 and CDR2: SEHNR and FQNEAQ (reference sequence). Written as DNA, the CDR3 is TGTGCCAGCAGCCCCCGGACAGGGCGATTGATCCACGAGCAGTACTTC. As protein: CASSPRTGRLIHEQYF.

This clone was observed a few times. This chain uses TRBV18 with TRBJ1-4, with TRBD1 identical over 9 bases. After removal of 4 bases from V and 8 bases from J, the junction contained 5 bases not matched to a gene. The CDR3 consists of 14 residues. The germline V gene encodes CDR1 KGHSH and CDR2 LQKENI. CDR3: CASSRTGTGEKLFF. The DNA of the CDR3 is TGTGCCAGCTCACGTACCGGGACAGGGGAAAAACTGTTTTTT.

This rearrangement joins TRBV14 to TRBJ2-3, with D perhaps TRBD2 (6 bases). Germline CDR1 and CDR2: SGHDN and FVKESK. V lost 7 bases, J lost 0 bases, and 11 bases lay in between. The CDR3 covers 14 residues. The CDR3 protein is CASKGGTSTDTQYF. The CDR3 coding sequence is TGTGCCAGCAAGGGCGGGACGAGCACAGATACGCAGTATTTT.

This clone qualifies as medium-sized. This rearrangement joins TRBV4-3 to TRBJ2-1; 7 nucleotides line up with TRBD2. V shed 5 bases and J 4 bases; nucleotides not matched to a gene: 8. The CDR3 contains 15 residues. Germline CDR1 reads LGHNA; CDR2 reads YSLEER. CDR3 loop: CASSESSGDYNEQFF. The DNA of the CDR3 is TGCGCCAGCAGCGAATCTAGCGGTGATTACAATGAGCAGTTCTTC.

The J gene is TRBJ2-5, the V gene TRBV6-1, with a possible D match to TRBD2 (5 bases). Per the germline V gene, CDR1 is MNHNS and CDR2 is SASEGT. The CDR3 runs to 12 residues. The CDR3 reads CASEGWQETQYF. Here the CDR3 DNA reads TGTGCTAGCGAGGGTTGGCAAGAGACCCAGTACTTC.

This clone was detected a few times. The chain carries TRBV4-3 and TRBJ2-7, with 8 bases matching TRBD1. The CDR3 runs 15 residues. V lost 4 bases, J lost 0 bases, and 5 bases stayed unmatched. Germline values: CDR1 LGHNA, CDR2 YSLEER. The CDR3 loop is CASSRGQGPSYEQYF. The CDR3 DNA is TGCGCCAGCAGCCGAGGACAGGGACCCTCCTACGAGCAGTACTTC.

The CDR3: CASSKLAGVYEQYF. DNA for the CDR3: TGTGCCAGTAGTAAACTAGCGGGGGTCTACGAGCAGTACTTC. This rearrangement joins TRBV19 to TRBJ2-7; TRBD2 matches 11 bases. Looked up from germline, CDR1 is LNHDA and CDR2 is SQIVND (reference sequence). There are 14 residues in the CDR3. V shed 4 bases and J 3 bases; nucleotides not matched to a gene: 2. Variable domain in full (rest from reference TRBV19 and TRBJ2-7): DGGITQSPKYLFRKEGQNVTLSCEQNLNHDAMYWYRQDPGQGLRLIYYSQIVNDFQKGDIAEGYSVSREKKESFPLTVTSAQKNPTAFYLCASSKLAGVYEQYFGPGTRLTVT.

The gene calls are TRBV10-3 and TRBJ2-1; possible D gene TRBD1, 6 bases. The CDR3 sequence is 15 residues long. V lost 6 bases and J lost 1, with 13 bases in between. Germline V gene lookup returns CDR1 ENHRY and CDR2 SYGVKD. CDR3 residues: CAISTVQGSYNEQFF. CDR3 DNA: TGTGCCATCAGCACTGTCCAGGGGTCCTACAATGAGCAGTTCTTC.

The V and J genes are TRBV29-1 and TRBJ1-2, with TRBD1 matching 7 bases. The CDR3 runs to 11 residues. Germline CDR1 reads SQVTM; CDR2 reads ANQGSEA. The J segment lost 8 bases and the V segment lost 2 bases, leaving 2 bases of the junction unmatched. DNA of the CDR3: TGCAGCGTTGAAAGGGGGCCGGGCTACACCTTC. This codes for CSVERGPGYTF.

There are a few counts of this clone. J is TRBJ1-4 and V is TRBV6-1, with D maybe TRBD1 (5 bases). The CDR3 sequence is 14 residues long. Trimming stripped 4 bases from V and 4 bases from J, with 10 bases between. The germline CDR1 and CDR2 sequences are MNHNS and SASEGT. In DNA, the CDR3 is TGTGCCAGCAGTGTACAGGCCGATAATGAAAAACTGTTTTTT. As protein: CASSVQADNEKLFF.

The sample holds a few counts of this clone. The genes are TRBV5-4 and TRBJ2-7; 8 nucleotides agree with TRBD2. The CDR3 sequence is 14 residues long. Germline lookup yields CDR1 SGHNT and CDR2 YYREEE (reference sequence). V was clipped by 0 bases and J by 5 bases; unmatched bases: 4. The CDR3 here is CASSLGLAIDEQYF. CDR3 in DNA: TGTGCCAGCAGCTTGGGACTAGCGATCGACGAGCAGTACTTC.

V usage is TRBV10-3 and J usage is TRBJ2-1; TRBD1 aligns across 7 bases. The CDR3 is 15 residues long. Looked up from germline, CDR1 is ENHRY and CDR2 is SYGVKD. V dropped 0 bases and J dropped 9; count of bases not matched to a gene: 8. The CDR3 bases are TGTGCCATCAGTGAGTCCCCCCCACCAGGGGGTGAGCAGTTCTTC. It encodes CAISESPPPGGEQFF.

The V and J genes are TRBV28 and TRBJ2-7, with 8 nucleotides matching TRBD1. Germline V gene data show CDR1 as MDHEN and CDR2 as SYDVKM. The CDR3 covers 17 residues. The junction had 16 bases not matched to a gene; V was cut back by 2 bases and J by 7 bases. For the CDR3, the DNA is TGTGCCAGCAGTTTAAGGGGTGTGACAGGGGATATGGGGGAGCAGTACTTC. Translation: CASSLRGVTGDMGEQYF.

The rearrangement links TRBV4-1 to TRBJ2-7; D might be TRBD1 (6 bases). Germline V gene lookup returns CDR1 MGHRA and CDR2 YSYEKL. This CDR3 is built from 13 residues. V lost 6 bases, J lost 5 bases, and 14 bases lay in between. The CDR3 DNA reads TGCGCCAGCAGGACAGGCCCTGAAGACGAGCAGTACTTC. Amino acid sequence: CASRTGPEDEQYF.

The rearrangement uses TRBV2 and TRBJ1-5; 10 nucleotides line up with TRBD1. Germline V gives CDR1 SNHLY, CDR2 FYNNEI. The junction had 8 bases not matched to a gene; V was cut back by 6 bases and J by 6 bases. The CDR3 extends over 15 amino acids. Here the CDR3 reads CASRQDRGGSQPQHF. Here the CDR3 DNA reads TGTGCCAGCAGGCAGGACAGGGGGGGGAGTCAGCCCCAGCATTTT.

CDR3 sequence (DNA): TGTGCCAGCAGGGCAGGGGATGGCAATCAGCCCCAGCATTTT. Its protein is CASRAGDGNQPQHF. The chain couples TRBV2 to TRBJ1-5; weak D call: TRBD1 (6 bases). The CDR3 totals 14 residues. The V end was cut by 6 bases, the J end by 2 bases, with 11 bases between. Germline loops: CDR1 SNHLY, CDR2 FYNNEI.

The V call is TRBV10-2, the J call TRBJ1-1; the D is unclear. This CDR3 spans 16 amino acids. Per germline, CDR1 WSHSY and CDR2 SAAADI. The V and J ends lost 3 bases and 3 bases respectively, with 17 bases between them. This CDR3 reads CASSEPRRGWYTEAFF. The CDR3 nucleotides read TGCGCCAGCAGTGAACCCCGACGAGGGTGGTACACTGAAGCTTTCTTT.